The next 29 T cell receptor beta chains were all read from a single sample in a study of tumor and adjacent non-tumor tissue in lung cancer. RNA was extracted from bulk tissue without any cell sorting. A modified ARM-PCR protocol with three rounds of nested PCR amplified TCRbeta. MiXCR, run by TCRdb on the multiplex PCR reads, gives a single entry per CDR3 protein. The table records about 93,000 distinct CDR3 sequences, 67% of them present only once. Material: lung tumor tissue. The receptors derive from a man aged 60 to 75 with non-small cell lung cancer.

A note on this clonotype: A much larger clonotype is one base distant, so this may be a read error. The chain recombines TRBV6-5 with TRBJ1-5, with D perhaps TRBD1 (5 bases). There are 14 residues in the CDR3. The germline V and J ends were trimmed by 7 bases and 1 base, with 11 bases remaining between them. Per germline, CDR1 MNHEY and CDR2 SVGAGI. The CDR3 bases are TGTGCCAGCAACCCGGGGGGGAGCAATCAGCCCCAGCATTTT. Translated: CASNPGGSNQPQHF.

About this clonotype itself: Just one base apart from a much larger clone, this may be a read error. The chain carries TRBV5-4 and TRBJ2-5; a weak D match, TRBD1 (6 bases). The germline V gene encodes CDR1 SGHNT and CDR2 YYREEE (reference sequence). The CDR3 length is 15 residues. DNA for the CDR3: TGTACCAGCAGCTTGGTTTGGGCAGGGGCCGAGACCCAGTACTTC. Residues: CTSSLVWAGAETQYF.

As regards this clonotype: The germline gene is not matched at one end of the junction; a read error may be the cause. V gene TRBV4-2 combines with J gene TRBJ2-3; D uncertain. The CDR3 spans 11 residues. CDR1 LGHNA and CDR2 YNFKEQ come from the germline V gene. This CDR3 reads CATSLGDMQYF. The CDR3 DNA reads as TGTGCCACCAGCCTGGGTGATATGCAGTATTTT.

Regarding this clonotype: Its ends do not fully match the called genes, so a read error is possible. This chain links TRBV6-1 with TRBJ2-4; D is undetermined. The CDR3 is 14 residues long. CDR1 MNHNS and CDR2 SASEGT come from the germline V gene. Written as DNA, the CDR3 is TGTGTCAGCAGTGAGTCGGAAGCCAAAAACATTCAGTACTTC. It codes for CVSSESEAKNIQYF.

The V gene is TRBV2, the J gene TRBJ2-1, with unresolved D. V was shortened by 6 bases and J by 3 bases, with 12 bases between the two germline ends. The germline V gene encodes CDR1 SNHLY and CDR2 FYNNEI. There are 14 residues in the CDR3. The CDR3 spells CASRQTGYYNEQFF. For the CDR3, the DNA is TGTGCCAGCAGACAAACGGGTTACTACAATGAGCAGTTCTTC.

Turning to this clonotype: This may be a read error, as it is one base from a much larger clone. The chain carries TRBV11-2 and TRBJ2-4, with D perhaps TRBD2 (6 bases). The CDR3 length is 17 residues. The germline V gene has CDR1 SGHAT and CDR2 FQNNGV. CDR3 sequence reads: CASSLCSQPLAKNIEYF. CDR3 nucleotides: TGTGCCAGCAGCTTATGTAGTCAACCACTAGCCAAAAACATTGAGTACTTC.

On this clonotype: A clone one base away is much larger, so this may be a read error. The gene calls are TRBV6-2 or TRBV6-3 and TRBJ1-1; D is possibly TRBD1 (5 bases). The CDR3 is made up of 13 amino acids. Germline V gene lookup returns CDR1 MNHEY and CDR2 SVGEGT. Written as DNA, the CDR3 is TGTGCCAGCAGATGGGGACCGAACACTGGAGCTTTCTTT. Translating it yields CASRWGPNTGAFF.

This clonotype appeared a few times. This clone may be a read error of a much larger clone one base away. The V and J genes are TRBV6-6 and TRBJ2-1; maybe TRBD2 (5 bases). This CDR3 spans 13 amino acids. Germline CDR1 MNHNY, CDR2 SVGAGI (reference sequence). CDR3 protein: CVSSNGVSNEQFF. The CDR3 nucleotides are TGTGTCAGCAGTAACGGGGTCTCTAATGAGCAGTTCTTC.

There are a few counts of this clonotype. The chain combines TRBV19 with TRBJ1-2; perhaps TRBD1 as D (5 bases). Germline V gene lookup returns CDR1 LNHDA and CDR2 SQIVND (reference sequence). CDR3 length: 14 residues. V lost 3 bases and J 1 base, leaving 9 bases between the germline ends. CDR3 DNA sequence: TGTGCCAGTAGTATCGGGACTTTTAACTATGGCTACACCTTC. Protein product: CASSIGTFNYGYTF.

V is TRBV6-5 and J is TRBJ1-2; D might be TRBD1 (6 bases). Per the germline V gene, CDR1 is MNHEY and CDR2 is SVGAGI. V was trimmed by 8 bases and J by 2 bases, leaving 9 bases between them. The CDR3 sequence is 12 residues long. The CDR3 reads CASGQINYGYTF. The CDR3 bases are TGTGCCAGCGGACAGATCAACTATGGCTACACCTTC.

Notes on this clonotype: As the CDR3 is not closed by the conserved phenylalanine or tryptophan, this likely results from a read error. J is TRBJ2-1 and V is TRBV4-2; D is undetermined. This CDR3 comprises 15 residues. With 0 bases removed from V and 1 base from J, the gap between germline ends came to 7 bases. Germline loops: CDR1 LGHNA, CDR2 YNFKEQ. The CDR3 loop reads CASSQDERSYNEQFL. The CDR3 DNA reads as TGTGCCAGCAGCCAAGATGAACGATCCTACAATGAGCAGTTCCTC.

As to this clonotype: One end of the junction does not line up with germline, which may come from a read error. CDR3 loop: CANSPRQGRVGNEQFF. The CDR3 bases are TGTGCCAACAGTCCTCGACAAGGGAGGGTTGGTAATGAGCAGTTCTTC. The rearrangement uses TRBV28 and TRBJ2-1; 7 bases match TRBD2. The germline V gene encodes CDR1 MDHEN and CDR2 SYDVKM. This CDR3 spans 16 amino acids.

In this sample, this clonotype turned up many times. The chain recombines TRBV7-9 with TRBJ1-3, with D tentatively TRBD1 (5 bases). Germline assignment: CDR1 SEHNR and CDR2 FQNEAQ (reference sequence). Trimming cost V 3 bases and J 2 bases, with 5 bases left between them. CDR3 length: 13 amino acids. The CDR3 spells CASSLDTGNTIYF. The CDR3 DNA follows: TGTGCCAGCAGCTTGGACACTGGAAACACCATATATTTT.

Regarding this clonotype: This may arise from a read error, as a much more abundant clone is one base away. The chain employs TRBV6-2 or TRBV6-3 and TRBJ2-1, with D perhaps TRBD2 (5 bases). V lost 7 bases, J lost 5 bases, and 9 bases lay in between. The CDR3 has 12 amino acids. Germline CDR1 and CDR2: MNHEY and SVGEGT. The CDR3 sequence is CASKGGDNEQFF. DNA for the CDR3: TGTGCCAGCAAAGGAGGAGACAATGAGCAGTTCTTC.

The V gene is TRBV4-1, the J gene TRBJ2-1, with D tentatively TRBD1 (5 bases). The CDR3 totals 18 residues. Germline V gene lookup returns CDR1 MGHRA and CDR2 YSYEKL. V shed 4 bases and J shed 3 bases, with 22 bases lying between them. The CDR3 here is CASSRPFAQVAFYNEQFF. The CDR3 region has the DNA TGCGCCAGCAGCCGCCCATTCGCACAGGTGGCCTTCTACAATGAGCAGTTCTTC.

This clonotype was seen at least ten times. The V and J genes are TRBV4-1 and TRBJ1-4; D is ambiguous. In germline, CDR1 is MGHRA, CDR2 YSYEKL. The CDR3 sequence is 14 residues long. With 4 bases removed from V and 7 bases from J, the gap between germline ends came to 13 bases. CDR3 DNA sequence: TGCGCCAGCAGCCTTGACCCGGTTCGTGAAAAACTGTTTTTT. Translated, it gives CASSLDPVREKLFF.

This clonotype occurred many times. This sequence joins TRBV6-1 and TRBJ1-5, with D hard to call. Trimming took off 6 bases at V and 3 bases at J, with 3 bases between the two ends. Looked up from germline, CDR1 is MNHNS and CDR2 is SASEGT. This CDR3 has 11 amino acids. The CDR3 DNA reads as TGTGCCAGCAGAACCAATCAGCCCCAGCATTTT. It yields the protein CASRTNQPQHF.

Points on this clonotype: A much larger clone differs by one base, so this may be a read error. The chain joins TRBV5-1 to TRBJ2-7; the D call may be TRBD1 or TRBD2 (5 bases each). The germline gives CDR1 SGHRS, CDR2 YFSETQ. The V and J ends lost 0 bases and 9 bases respectively, with 16 bases between them. The CDR3 sequence is 14 residues long. The CDR3, as DNA: TGCGCCAGCAGCTTGGGATGGGTAGGGGACGGGCAGTACTTC. This sequence encodes CASSLGWVGDGQYF. The variable domain in full, with the rest retrieved from reference TRBV5-1 and TRBJ2-7, is KAGVTQTPRYLIKTRGQQVTLSCSPISGHRSVSWYQQTPGQGLQFLFEYFSETQRNKGNFPGRFSGRQFSNSRSEMNVSTLELGDSALYLCASSLGWVGDGQYFGPGTRLTVT.

Turning to this clonotype: The junction differs from germline at one of its ends, possibly a read error. The J gene is TRBJ2-1, the V gene TRBV4-3, with D possibly TRBD1 on 5 matching bases. CDR1 and CDR2 from the germline V gene are LGHNA and YSLEER. This CDR3 is built from 16 residues. The CDR3, as DNA: TGTGCCAGCAGCCAAGGGGCGATGGTTTTCTACAATGAGCAGTTCTTC. Its protein is CASSQGAMVFYNEQFF.

A word on this clonotype: Lacking the conserved final phenylalanine or tryptophan, this CDR3 likely reflects a read error. The limits of the CDR3 on the DNA are not certain, so only TCRdb's listed CDR3 is given. The chain recombines TRBV6-5 with TRBJ1-1; the DNA was not compared with TRBD1, the D call given in the table. The CDR3 adds up to 17 amino acids, both ends counted. The germline gives CDR1 MNHEY, CDR2 SVGAGI. CDR3 residues: CASSRTTGGALGTEAFL.

Points on this clonotype: One end of the junction varies from germline; a read error may be responsible. V usage is TRBV12-3 or TRBV12-4 and J usage is TRBJ2-1, with a weak D call TRBD1 (5 bases). The length of the CDR3 is 13 residues. The CDR3 nucleotides read TGTGCCATCAGTCTAGACAGATACACTGAGCAGTTCTTC. This sequence encodes CAISLDRYTEQFF.

Turning to this clonotype: The junction differs from germline at one of its ends, possibly a read error. The V call is TRBV11-1, the J call TRBJ1-2, with 8 bases identical to TRBD1. This CDR3 has 16 residues. CDR1 and CDR2 (germline): SGHAT, FQDESV (reference sequence). The DNA of the CDR3 is TGTGCCAGCAGTTATAGACTGACAGGGGACGGCTATTGCTACACCTTT. Protein sequence: CASSYRLTGDGYCYTF.

With regard to this clonotype: This sequence may be a read error, since a much larger clone differs from it by one base. This chain links TRBV7-9 with TRBJ2-2; D may correspond to TRBD1 or TRBD2 (5 bases each). CDR1 SEHNR and CDR2 FQNEAQ come from the germline V gene (reference sequence). This CDR3 region has 20 residues. The CDR3 DNA reads as TGTTCCAGCAGCTTAGACACTAGGACACAGAAACCGTCGAACACCGGGGAGCTGTTTTTT. It codes for CSSSLDTRTQKPSNTGELFF.

This clonotype came up a few times. A clone one base away is much larger, so this may be a read error. The chain employs TRBV14 and TRBJ1-1; TRBD1 might be the D (5 bases). Germline V gives CDR1 SGHDN, CDR2 FVKESK. This CDR3 has 16 amino acids. The CDR3 DNA sequence: TGTGCCAGCAGCCAAGGGACAATATCCTACTACACTGAAGCTTCCTTT. Its protein is CASSQGTISYYTEASF.

Regarding this clonotype: This could be a read error, since a much larger clone is one nucleotide away. The V call is TRBV5-6, the J call TRBJ2-5, with D maybe TRBD2 (5 bases). The germline gives CDR1 SGHDT, CDR2 YYEEEE. This CDR3 spans 17 amino acids. With 4 bases removed from V and 3 bases from J, the gap between germline ends came to 22 bases. The DNA of the CDR3 is TGTGCCAGCAGCATGGCCCAGCGGCGCTCCCCCAAAGAGACCCAGTACTTC. Amino acids: CASSMAQRRSPKETQYF.

In the case of this clonotype: Sequence at one end of the junction differs from germline and may be a read error. The chain carries TRBV29-1 and TRBJ1-2, with D possibly TRBD1 on 6 matching bases. Germline CDR1 is SQVTM and CDR2 is ANQGSEA. The CDR3 is 13 amino acids. CDR3 DNA: TGCAGCGTTGGAGTACAGGGTAACTATTGCTACGCCTTC. Translation gives CSVGVQGNYCYAF.

About this clonotype: Relative to the germline gene, one junction end is altered; a read error may explain this. The rearrangement joins TRBV29-1 to TRBJ2-6; D possibly matches TRBD1 or TRBD2 (6 bases each). This CDR3 has 16 residues. Germline loops: CDR1 SQVTM, CDR2 ANQGSEA. CDR3 region: CSVLPGQGTGANVLTF. Written as DNA, the CDR3 is TGCAGCGTTCTACCGGGGCAGGGGACTGGGGCCAACGTCCTGACCTTC.

A note on this clonotype: At one end the junction does not follow the germline gene, possibly because of a read error. The chain has TRBV6-2 or TRBV6-3 and TRBJ2-4, with TRBD1 as a possible D gene (5 bases). The germline V gene has CDR1 MNHEY and CDR2 SVGEGT. This CDR3 region has 14 residues. CDR3 sequence: CASSSPSRVNLQCF. For the CDR3, the DNA is TGTGCCAGCAGTTCTCCGTCCAGGGTAAACCTTCAGTGCTTC.

This clonotype showed up many times. The junction departs from the called germline gene at one end, perhaps through a read error. The CDR3 sequence is CASSPEPILYNERFF. CDR3 nucleotide sequence: TGTGCCAGCAGTCCAGAGCCGATTCTATACAATGAGCGGTTCTTC. This chain links TRBV11-1 with TRBJ2-1, with D unresolved. CDR1 SGHAT and CDR2 FQDESV come from the germline V gene (reference sequence). The CDR3 totals 15 residues.